The entry below gives a single T cell receptor (beta chain) sequence along with its context. Using immunoSEQ multiplex PCR, the repertoire was profiled, and TCRdb retains in-frame clones only, with some absent. The sample lists about 19,000 clones, roughly 85% seen once, with about two thirds in the top ten. The sample is drawn from a study of blood T cell repertoires in COVID-19. Study-wide background: COVID-19 samples, acute and convalescent, were from the United States, Italy and Spain. T cells, B-cell-depleted T cells, or PBMCs supplied cDNA or gDNA.

The CDR3 spans 15 residues. Germline CDR1 MNHEY, CDR2 SVGAGI. V lost 4 bases, J lost 3 bases, and 16 bases lay in between. The rearrangement links TRBV6-5 to TRBJ2-7; no definite D call. The TCR comes from an elderly man with acute or convalescent COVID-19. Sequenced: peripheral blood. DNA for the CDR3: TGTGCCAGCAGTTCTGCGGCCGGTGGGTACTACGAGCAGTACTTC. Translated: CASSSAAGGYYEQYF.